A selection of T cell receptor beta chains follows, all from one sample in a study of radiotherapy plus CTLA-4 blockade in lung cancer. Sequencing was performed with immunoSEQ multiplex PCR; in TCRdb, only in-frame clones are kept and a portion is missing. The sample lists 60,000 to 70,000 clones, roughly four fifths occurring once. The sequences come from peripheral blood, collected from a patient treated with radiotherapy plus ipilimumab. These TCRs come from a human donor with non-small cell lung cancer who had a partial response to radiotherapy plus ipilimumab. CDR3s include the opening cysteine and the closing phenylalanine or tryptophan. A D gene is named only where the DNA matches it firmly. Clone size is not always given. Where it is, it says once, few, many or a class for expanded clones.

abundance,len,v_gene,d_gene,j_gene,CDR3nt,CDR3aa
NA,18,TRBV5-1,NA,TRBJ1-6,TGCGCCAGCCACGAGGGGGACGTGGGAAGCTCCTATAATTCACCCCTCCACTTT,CASHEGDVGSSYNSPLHF
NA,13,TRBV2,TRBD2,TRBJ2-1,TGTGCCAGCACTAGCGGGAGGGGTAATGAGCAGTTCTTC,CASTSGRGNEQFF
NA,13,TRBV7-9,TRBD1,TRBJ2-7,TGTGCCAGCAGCTCGACAGGGGAGACCGAGCAGTACTTC,CASSSTGETEQYF
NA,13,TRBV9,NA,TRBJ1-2,TGTGCCAGCAGCGTAGCTAATTCCTATGGCTACACCTTC,CASSVANSYGYTF
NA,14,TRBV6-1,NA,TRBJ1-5,TGTGCCAGCAGTGAGGAGAGAAACAATCAGCCCCAGCATTTT,CASSEERNNQPQHF
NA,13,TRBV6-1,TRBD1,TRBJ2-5,TGTGCCAGCGGGAGGACAGGGCAAGAGACCCAGTACTTC,CASGRTGQETQYF
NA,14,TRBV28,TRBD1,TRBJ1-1,TGTGCCAGCAGTCCCGGACAGGTTCGCACTGAAGCTTTCTTT,CASSPGQVRTEAFF
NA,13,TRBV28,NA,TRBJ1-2,TGTGCCAGCAGTTTATCAGCGTACTATGGCTACACCTTC,CASSLSAYYGYTF
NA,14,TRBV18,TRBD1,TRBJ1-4,TGTGCCAGCTCAACAGGGGGCGCGGCGGAGAAACTGTTTTTT,CASSTGGAAEKLFF
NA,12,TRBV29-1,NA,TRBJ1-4,TGCAGCGTTCTCGGGGCTAATGAAAAACTGTTTTTT,CSVLGANEKLFF
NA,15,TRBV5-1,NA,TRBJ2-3,TGCGCCAGCAGCTTGGGTCAAGCGGGCACAGATACGCAGTATTTT,CASSLGQAGTDTQYF
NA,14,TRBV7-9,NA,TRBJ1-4,TGTGCCAGCAGCTTAGTTAGTACCAATGAAAAACTGTTTTTT,CASSLVSTNEKLFF
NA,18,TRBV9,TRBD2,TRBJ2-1,TGTGCCAGCAGCCTCGGACTAGCGGGAGGCGACTCCTACAATGAGCAGTTCTTC,CASSLGLAGGDSYNEQFF
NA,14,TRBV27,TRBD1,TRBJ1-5,TGTGCCAGCAGTTACAGGGGAAGCAATCAGCCCCAGCATTTT,CASSYRGSNQPQHF
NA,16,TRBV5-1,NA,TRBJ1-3,TGCGCCAGCAGCTTGTCGACGGGGGGGAATGGAAACACCATATATTTT,CASSLSTGGNGNTIYF
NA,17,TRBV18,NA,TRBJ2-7,TGTGCCAGCTCAACAGCCATTTCGGGGAGAAGCTCCTACGAGCAGTACTTC,CASSTAISGRSSYEQYF
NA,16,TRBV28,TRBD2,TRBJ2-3,TGTGCCAGCAGCTCTCCCCAGCGGGAGAAGCGAGATACGCAGTATTTT,CASSSPQREKRDTQYF
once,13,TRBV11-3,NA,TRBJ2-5,TGTGCCAGCAGCTTAGTAGGGGAAGAGACCCAGTACTTC,CASSLVGEETQYF
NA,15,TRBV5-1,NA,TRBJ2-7,TGCGCCAGCAGCTTGGTCTCCGCAGGGGAAGACGAGCAGTACTTC,CASSLVSAGEDEQYF
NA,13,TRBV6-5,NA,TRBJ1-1,TGTGCCAGCAGTTCTTACATGAACACTGAAGCTTTCTTT,CASSSYMNTEAFF
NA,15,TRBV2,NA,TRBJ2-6,TGTGCCAGCAGTAGTGTAGGGGCCGGGGCCAACGTCCTGACTTTC,CASSSVGAGANVLTF
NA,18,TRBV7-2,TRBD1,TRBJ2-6,TGTGCCAGCAGCTTGCCGGGACAGGGCCATGATGGGGCCAACGTCCTGACTTTC,CASSLPGQGHDGANVLTF
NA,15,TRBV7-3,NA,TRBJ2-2,TGTGCCAGCAGCTTAAGGGAGCTACATACCGGGGAGCTGTTTTTT,CASSLRELHTGELFF
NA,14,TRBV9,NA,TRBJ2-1,TGTGCCAGCACTCTAGGCCCGGGGGACAATGAGCAGTTCTTC,CASTLGPGDNEQFF
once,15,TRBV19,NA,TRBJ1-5,TGTGCCAGTAGTATATTGCCCAGGGGAAATCAGCCCCAGCATTTT,CASSILPRGNQPQHF
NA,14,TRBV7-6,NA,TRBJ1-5,TGTGCCAGCAGCTTAACGGGGAGGGATCAGCCCCAGCATTTT,CASSLTGRDQPQHF
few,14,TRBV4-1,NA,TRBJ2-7,TGCGCCAGCAAGACACAGGATTATTCCTACGAGCAGTACTTC,CASKTQDYSYEQYF
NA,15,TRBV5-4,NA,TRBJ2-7,TGTGCCAGCAGCTTGGAAGGCCCCGGGGGCTACGAGCAGTACTTC,CASSLEGPGGYEQYF
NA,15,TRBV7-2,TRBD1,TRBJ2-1,TGTGCCAGCAGCTTAGGGGCAGGGGGCAACGATGAGCAGTTCTTC,CASSLGAGGNDEQFF
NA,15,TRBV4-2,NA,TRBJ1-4,TGTGCCAGCAGCCAAGATCCCCTCACGACAGGAAAACTGTTTTTT,CASSQDPLTTGKLFF
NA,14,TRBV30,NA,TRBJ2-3,TGTGCCTGGAGTGGGAGTGCTAGCACAGATACGCAGTATTTT,CAWSGSASTDTQYF
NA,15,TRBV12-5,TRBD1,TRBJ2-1,TGTGCTAGTGGTTTGGTTCAGGGGGCTCGGAATGAGCAGTTCTTC,CASGLVQGARNEQFF